These 20 T cell receptor beta chains were all obtained from the same sample, sequenced in a study of T cells after posttransplantation cyclophosphamide (dated by TCRdb to about 2016). The treatment or condition label of this sample denotes: high-dose cyclophosphamide on days +3 and +4 as single-agent GVHD prophylaxis. PTCy patients received busulfan and fludarabine conditioning, a related or unrelated marrow graft, and cyclophosphamide on days +3 and +4. Library preparation was by the immunoSEQ multiplex PCR assay. Not all clones reach the TCRdb copy of this immuneACCESS table, which keeps in-frame sequences only. Checked studies attribute under half of the gap to unresolved V genes and leave the rest unexplained. The sample has 35,000 to 45,000 clones on record, roughly 73% of them singletons. Of the sample, 6.5% to 9.5% falls within the top ten clones. The sample in question was CD4+ T cells sorted from blood, obtained 1903 days after a stem cell transplant with posttransplant cyclophosphamide. The receptors were sampled from a female patient in her thirties or forties who received an allogeneic stem cell transplant from a related donor, was CMV-positive, and had no GVHD. In transplant recipients, some T cells may be of donor rather than host origin.

The CDR3 DNA is TGTGCCAGCACCAGAAGGACAGGGACAGATCAGCCCCAGCATTTT. It encodes CASTRRTGTDQPQHF. The chain couples TRBV5-4 to TRBJ1-5, with 8 bases that match TRBD1. V shed 6 bases, J shed 5 bases, and the junction held 10 bases outside the gene matches. CDR3 length equals 15 residues. Germline V gene data show CDR1 as SGHNT and CDR2 as YYREEE (reference sequence).

The chain is built from TRBV11-2 and TRBJ2-5; no clear D. The germline V gene encodes CDR1 SGHAT and CDR2 FQNNGV. This CDR3 has 13 amino acids. V was cut by 1 base and J by 4 bases, with 7 bases left in between. This CDR3 is CASSLVSTETQYF. The DNA for the CDR3 is TGTGCCAGCAGCTTAGTCAGTACAGAGACCCAGTACTTC.

V gene TRBV19 combines with J gene TRBJ2-2; the D gene is possibly TRBD1 (6 bases). V was clipped by 1 base and J by 1 base, with 10 bases between them. Germline assignment: CDR1 LNHDA and CDR2 SQIVND (reference sequence). The CDR3 is 16 amino acids. CDR3 loop: CASSIAQGMNTGELFF. The CDR3 coding sequence is TGTGCCAGTAGTATAGCGCAGGGGATGAACACCGGGGAGCTGTTTTTT. The whole variable domain, filled in from reference TRBV19 and TRBJ2-2, reads DGGITQSPKYLFRKEGQNVTLSCEQNLNHDAMYWYRQDPGQGLRLIYYSQIVNDFQKGDIAEGYSVSREKKESFPLTVTSAQKNPTAFYLCASSIAQGMNTGELFFGEGSRLTVL.

This clone was observed a single time. The rearrangement uses TRBV19 and TRBJ2-1; TRBD2 aligns across 9 bases. CDR1 and CDR2 (germline): LNHDA, SQIVND (reference sequence). The CDR3 is made up of 16 amino acids. V gave up 3 bases and J gave up 7 bases; unmatched junction bases: 10. The CDR3 region is CASSIGLARILNEQFF. CDR3 sequence (DNA): TGTGCCAGTAGTATCGGACTAGCGAGGATCCTGAATGAGCAGTTCTTC.

This sequence joins TRBV7-3 and TRBJ2-5, with D maybe TRBD2 (6 bases). The J call may be incorrect, as the DNA end agrees better with TRBJ2-7. Per the germline V gene, CDR1 is SGHTA and CDR2 is FQGTGA. CDR3 size: 15 residues. This chain's CDR3 is CASSLTGGTTYEQYF. The DNA for the CDR3 is TGTGCCAGCAGCTTAACGGGGGGAACCACCTACGAGCAGTACTTC.

Only a few counts were recorded for this clone. The rearrangement uses TRBV25-1 and TRBJ1-6; tentatively, D is TRBD1 (5 bases). CDR1 and CDR2 from the germline V gene are MGHDK and SYGVNS. V was clipped by 3 bases and J by 14 bases, with 8 bases between them. The CDR3 totals 11 residues. Here the CDR3 DNA reads TGTGCCAGCAGTGATCGGGGGGCCCTCCACTTT. Encoded protein: CASSDRGALHF.

The table lists this clone with a count of one. The chain carries TRBV5-4 and TRBJ2-6; unclear D gene. The germline gives CDR1 SGHNT, CDR2 YYREEE (reference sequence). The germline V and J ends were trimmed by 4 bases and 7 bases, with 9 bases remaining between them. CDR3 size: 13 residues. The CDR3 loop is CASSPDTANVLTF. The CDR3 region has the DNA TGTGCCAGCAGCCCAGACACTGCCAACGTCCTGACTTTC.

V usage is TRBV10-2 and J usage is TRBJ2-1; TRBD1 matches 10 bases. J lost 4 bases, V lost 3 bases, and 3 bases had no gene match. Germline V CDR1 and CDR2: WSHSY, SAAADI. This CDR3 comprises 15 residues. The CDR3 sequence: CASSDMGQGYNEQFF. The CDR3 bases are TGCGCCAGCAGTGATATGGGACAGGGGTACAATGAGCAGTTCTTC.

This chain links TRBV11-2 with TRBJ1-4; 10 bases match TRBD1. In germline, CDR1 is SGHAT, CDR2 FQNNGV. The CDR3 loop spans 14 amino acids. J gave up 5 bases and V 5 bases, and 2 bases lay outside the gene matches. The CDR3 DNA reads as TGTGCCAGCAGCCAGGACAGGGGGAATGAAAAACTGTTTTTT. Translation gives CASSQDRGNEKLFF.

V is TRBV28 and J is TRBJ1-1, with 7 nucleotides matching TRBD1. The trim removed 5 bases at V and 5 bases at J, leaving 5 bases unmatched. CDR3 length: 13 amino acids. CDR1 is MDHEN and CDR2 is SYDVKM in the germline V gene. Written as DNA, the CDR3 is TGTGCCAGCAGTGCCAGGGGGGAAACTGAAGCTTTCTTT. This codes for CASSARGETEAFF.

The chain couples TRBV7-2 to TRBJ2-3, with 8 bases identical to TRBD2. There are 15 residues in the CDR3. CDR1 and CDR2 (germline): SGHTA, FQGNSA. The trim removed 1 base at V and 4 bases at J, leaving 4 bases unmatched. In DNA form, the CDR3 reads TGTGCCAGCAGCTTAGGAGCGGGGGAATCAGATACGCAGTATTTT. Protein sequence: CASSLGAGESDTQYF. The full variable domain, with the rest looked up from reference TRBV7-2 and TRBJ2-3, is GAGVSQSPSNKVTEKGKDVELRCDPISGHTALYWYRQSLGQGLEFLIYFQGNSAPDKSGLPSDRFSAERTGGSVSTLTIQRTQQEDSAVYLCASSLGAGESDTQYFGPGTRLTVL.

The V and J genes are TRBV7-8 and TRBJ2-5; possibly TRBD2 for D (7 bases). The CDR3 covers 15 residues. CDR1 and CDR2 (germline): SGHVS, FQNEAQ. Deletions cut 0 bases from V and 4 bases from J, with 12 bases between. The CDR3: CASSLAGEGGETQYF. The CDR3 coding sequence is TGTGCCAGCAGCTTAGCGGGGGAGGGGGGAGAGACCCAGTACTTC.

This sequence joins TRBV5-1 and TRBJ2-1; 9 bases agree with TRBD2. V gave up 1 base and J gave up 7 bases; unmatched junction bases: 3. Germline assignment: CDR1 SGHRS and CDR2 YFSETQ. The CDR3 loop spans 14 amino acids. The CDR3 DNA sequence: TGCGCCAGCAGCTTGATAGCGGGGGATAATGAGCAGTTCTTC. Protein product: CASSLIAGDNEQFF.

The chain couples TRBV7-9 to TRBJ1-1; 7 positions agree with TRBD1. CDR1 and CDR2 (germline): SEHNR, FQNEAQ (reference sequence). The CDR3 runs 14 residues. V lost 3 bases, J lost 4 bases, and 5 bases stayed unmatched. The CDR3 loop reads CASSFRGRVTEAFF. The CDR3 DNA is TGTGCCAGCAGCTTTAGGGGGCGCGTCACTGAAGCTTTCTTT.

The chain is built from TRBV11-2 and TRBJ2-2; D might be TRBD2 (6 bases). This CDR3 region has 15 residues. The germline V gene has CDR1 SGHAT and CDR2 FQNNGV. V dropped 5 bases and J dropped 0 bases, with 10 bases sitting between them. CDR3: CASSVGEANTGELFF. The CDR3 DNA reads TGTGCCAGCAGCGTCGGGGAGGCGAACACCGGGGAGCTGTTTTTT.

Here the CDR3 reads CASSLAGGFYEQYF. CDR3 DNA sequence: TGTGCCAGCAGTTTAGCAGGGGGGTTCTACGAGCAGTACTTC. The chain combines TRBV28 with TRBJ2-7; D possibly corresponds to TRBD1 (7 bases). Germline lookup yields CDR1 MDHEN and CDR2 SYDVKM. CDR3 length: 14 residues. The V gene lost 2 bases and the J gene lost 3 bases, with 11 bases spanning the gap.

This clone was picked up one time. V is TRBV7-7 and J is TRBJ2-1; TRBD2 agrees at 7 bases. Unmatched junction bases numbered 5, after V lost 8 bases and J lost 4 bases. This CDR3 is built from 13 residues. Germline V gene data show CDR1 as SSHAT and CDR2 as FNYEAQ (reference sequence). CDR3 residues: CASSGGTYNEQFF. Written as DNA, the CDR3 is TGTGCCAGCTCCGGGGGGACGTACAATGAGCAGTTCTTC.

The chain recombines TRBV7-2 with TRBJ2-5, with D perhaps TRBD1 (5 bases). This CDR3 is 15 amino acids long. V lost 5 bases and J lost 1, with 14 bases in between. Germline assignment: CDR1 SGHTA and CDR2 FQGNSA. CDR3 sequence: CASSPGDRPQETQYF. The CDR3 DNA reads TGTGCCAGCAGCCCAGGAGACAGACCCCAAGAGACCCAGTACTTC. Full variable domain (outside the CDR3, taken from reference TRBV7-2 and TRBJ2-5): GAGVSQSPSNKVTEKGKDVELRCDPISGHTALYWYRQSLGQGLEFLIYFQGNSAPDKSGLPSDRFSAERTGGSVSTLTIQRTQQEDSAVYLCASSPGDRPQETQYFGPGTRLLVL.

This clone was picked up one time. CDR3 in amino acids: CASSLRGSGANVLTF. As DNA, the CDR3 is TGTGCCAGCAGTTTGAGAGGGTCGGGGGCCAACGTCCTGACTTTC. V is TRBV27 and J is TRBJ2-6, with a possible D match to TRBD2 (5 bases). Germline CDR1 MNHEY, CDR2 SMNVEV (reference sequence). The V and J ends lost 3 bases and 4 bases respectively, with 10 bases between them. The CDR3 runs 15 residues.

The DNA of the CDR3 is TGCGCCAGCAGCTTGCGCGGGGGGGAAGATACGCAGTATTTT. It encodes CASSLRGGEDTQYF. This rearrangement joins TRBV5-1 to TRBJ2-3; 9 bases align to TRBD2. This CDR3 is built from 14 residues. V trimming: 1 base; J trimming: 5 bases; junction bases outside the gene matches: 2. The germline gives CDR1 SGHRS, CDR2 YFSETQ.